The clone carrying this T cell receptor (beta chain) has just a few counts. The antigen is not known. The sample originates from a study of vaccination and CD4 T cells after COVID-19. Overall study: The study enrolled six male and four female convalescents, two of whom were Hispanic. The post-COVID samples were taken a median roughly 98 days after diagnosis, anywhere from 35 to 161. Spike peptides, overlapping and drawn from SARS-CoV-2, HCoV-NL63, HCoV-OC43 and HCoV-229E, were used to stimulate cells.

Cultured CD4+ T cell DNA was sequenced using the Oncomine TCR Beta short-read assay. TCRdb ran MiXCR on the PCR reads and lists one entry per CDR3 protein. The table has 9,900 or so distinct CDR3 sequences, 32% seen once; the top ten hold around 16%. Documented treatment: approximately 9-day PBMC culture with coronavirus spike peptide pools or control peptides (ViraFEST assay). V lost 2 bases and J 2 bases, leaving 17 bases between the germline ends. This CDR3 has 16 residues. The germline gives CDR1 DFQATT, CDR2 SNEGSKA (reference sequence). The chain is built from TRBV20-1 and TRBJ2-3, with a tentative D call TRBD2 (6 bases). The origin of this receptor is a human donor who had recovered from COVID-19. This specimen consisted of CD4+ T cells from blood, cultured in vitro, obtained after SARS-CoV-2 vaccination. The CDR3 loop is CSARSPISGYTDTQYF. CDR3 in DNA: TGCAGTGCTAGATCCCCGATTAGCGGATACACAGATACGCAGTATTTT.